The rows below give T cell receptor beta chains drawn from one sample of a study of T cells in Graves' hyperthyroidism and ophthalmopathy. Each CDR3 protein is one row after TCRdb ran MiXCR on the multiplex PCR reads. The sample lists approximately 330,000 distinct CDR3 sequences, approximately 15% occurring once. The sequenced material came from blood. The receptor set was obtained from a woman in her thirties or forties with Graves' ophthalmopathy. The CDR3 runs from the conserved cysteine through the conserved F or W. Fields, in order: clone size, J gene, V gene, D gene, CDR3 protein, CDR3 DNA. A D gene is named only where the DNA matches it firmly. Some rows mark clone size as missing; the rest say once, few, many or name a class of expanded clone.

clone_size: NA
j_call: TRBJ1-4
v_call: TRBV11-2
d_call: NA
cdr3_aa: CASSLTNRLKGNEKLFF
cdr3_nt: TGTGCCAGCAGCTTAACGAACAGGTTAAAAGGAAATGAAAAACTGTTTTTT

clone_size: many
j_call: TRBJ2-5
v_call: TRBV20-1
d_call: TRBD1
cdr3_aa: CSAYPATGVETQYF
cdr3_nt: TGCAGTGCCTACCCCGCGACAGGGGTAGAGACCCAGTACTTC

clone_size: NA
j_call: TRBJ2-2
v_call: TRBV15
d_call: NA
cdr3_aa: CATSRVTNTGELFF
cdr3_nt: TGTGCCACCAGCAGAGTTACAAACACCGGGGAGCTGTTTTTT

clone_size: many
j_call: TRBJ1-1
v_call: TRBV12-3/TRBV12-4
d_call: NA
cdr3_aa: CASNAGEGFIDTEAFF
cdr3_nt: TGTGCCAGCAACGCAGGGGAAGGGTTTATAGACACTGAAGCTTTCTTT

clone_size: many
j_call: TRBJ1-4
v_call: TRBV11-2
d_call: TRBD1
cdr3_aa: CASSRRQGNNEKLFF
cdr3_nt: TGTGCCAGCAGCAGGAGACAGGGTAACAATGAAAAACTGTTTTTT

clone_size: many
j_call: TRBJ2-1
v_call: TRBV11-2
d_call: NA
cdr3_aa: CASSPGWGSYNEQFF
cdr3_nt: TGTGCCAGCAGCCCGGGATGGGGCTCCTACAATGAGCAGTTCTTC

clone_size: NA
j_call: TRBJ2-7
v_call: TRBV4-2
d_call: TRBD2
cdr3_aa: CASSQLAGGLREQYF
cdr3_nt: TGTGCCAGCAGCCAACTAGCGGGAGGCTTGAGGGAGCAGTACTTC

clone_size: many
j_call: TRBJ2-7
v_call: TRBV7-2
d_call: NA
cdr3_aa: CASSLLGAQAYEQYF
cdr3_nt: TGTGCCAGCAGCTTACTGGGGGCTCAGGCCTACGAGCAGTACTTC

clone_size: NA
j_call: TRBJ2-2
v_call: TRBV5-5
d_call: TRBD1
cdr3_aa: CASSRSPGTATGGELFF
cdr3_nt: TGTGCCAGCAGTCGTAGCCCCGGGACAGCAACAGGCGGGGAGCTGTTTTTT

clone_size: few
j_call: TRBJ2-7
v_call: TRBV19
d_call: NA
cdr3_aa: CASSTKAGYEQYF
cdr3_nt: TGTGCCAGTAGTACGAAGGCTGGCTACGAGCAGTACTTC

clone_size: many
j_call: TRBJ1-1
v_call: TRBV6-1
d_call: TRBD1
cdr3_aa: CASRYTGVGTEAFF
cdr3_nt: TGTGCCAGCAGGTATACAGGGGTCGGCACTGAAGCTTTCTTT

clone_size: many
j_call: TRBJ1-6
v_call: TRBV5-1
d_call: NA
cdr3_aa: CASSLEGGSPLHF
cdr3_nt: TGCGCCAGCAGCTTGGAGGGTGGTTCACCCCTCCACTTT

clone_size: many
j_call: TRBJ2-7
v_call: TRBV19
d_call: NA
cdr3_aa: CASSAPGAYEQYF
cdr3_nt: TGTGCCAGTAGTGCCCCGGGGGCCTACGAGCAGTACTTC

clone_size: NA
j_call: TRBJ2-7
v_call: TRBV18
d_call: NA
cdr3_aa: CASSPFQTGHREQYF
cdr3_nt: TGTGCCAGCTCACCATTCCAGACAGGACACCGCGAGCAGTACTTC

clone_size: many
j_call: TRBJ2-7
v_call: TRBV2
d_call: NA
cdr3_aa: CASSEAGKSYEQYF
cdr3_nt: TGTGCCAGCAGTGAGGCAGGGAAATCCTACGAGCAGTACTTC

clone_size: NA
j_call: TRBJ2-3
v_call: TRBV10-3
d_call: NA
cdr3_aa: CAIRLDYSTDTQYF
cdr3_nt: TGTGCCATCCGCCTGGACTATAGCACAGATACGCAGTATTTT

clone_size: many
j_call: TRBJ2-1
v_call: TRBV11-2
d_call: NA
cdr3_aa: CASSFRDLSYNEQFF
cdr3_nt: TGTGCCAGCAGCTTCCGGGACTTGTCCTACAATGAGCAGTTCTTC

clone_size: few
j_call: TRBJ2-2
v_call: TRBV5-8
d_call: TRBD1
cdr3_aa: CASSFGTGVDTGELFF
cdr3_nt: TGTGCCAGCAGCTTTGGGACAGGGGTCGACACCGGGGAGCTGTTTTTT